A selection of T cell receptor beta chains follows, all from one sample in a study of T cell responses to AZD1222 COVID-19 vaccine. The protocol was immunoSEQ multiplex PCR, while the TCRdb copy is restricted to in-frame clones and leaves out a portion. The table lists approximately 100,000 clones, roughly 89% of them singletons. Sequenced material: peripheral blood, taken on day 0 of AZD1222 vaccination. Every receptor here comes from an adult in good health. Each CDR3 is given with its conserved first and last residue. D genes are given only for firm matches. Size values are once, few and many counts, or a class for expanded clones, and some rows have none.

size: -
J: TRBJ2-3
D: -
V: TRBV4-3
CDR3: CASSQEALLSTDTQYF

size: -
J: TRBJ2-7
D: -
V: TRBV10-2
CDR3: CASSEGGIYEQYF

size: -
J: TRBJ2-1
D: TRBD2
V: TRBV7-2
CDR3: CASSFRASGSNEQFF

size: -
J: TRBJ2-3
D: TRBD2
V: TRBV9
CDR3: CASGSGTSGSTQYF

size: -
J: TRBJ2-5
D: -
V: TRBV7-9
CDR3: CASTTGQETQYF

size: -
J: TRBJ1-6
D: -
V: TRBV27
CDR3: CASPSSYNSPLHF

size: -
J: TRBJ2-7
D: -
V: TRBV21-1
CDR3: CASSNWTSGNYEQYF

size: once
J: TRBJ2-7
D: -
V: TRBV7-8
CDR3: CASSFADGTYEQYF

size: once
J: TRBJ2-1
D: -
V: TRBV7-3
CDR3: CASSLIARRGNNEQFF

size: -
J: TRBJ2-7
D: TRBD2
V: TRBV2
CDR3: CASRVSGYEQYF

size: once
J: TRBJ2-2
D: TRBD2
V: TRBV3-1/TRBV3-2
CDR3: CASSQGLAGGELFF

size: once
J: TRBJ1-3
D: TRBD1
V: TRBV7-2
CDR3: CASSLGQGKVSGNTIYF

size: once
J: TRBJ1-2
D: TRBD1
V: TRBV27
CDR3: CASSLGQGIGYTF

size: -
J: TRBJ1-2
D: TRBD1
V: TRBV19
CDR3: CASSIVQGPNYGYTF

size: -
J: TRBJ1-1
D: TRBD1
V: TRBV4-2
CDR3: CASSHLGTGDTEAFF

size: -
J: TRBJ1-5
D: -
V: TRBV30
CDR3: CAWRDPRGGDNQPQHF

size: -
J: TRBJ2-5
D: TRBD1
V: TRBV19
CDR3: CATRTGGRETQYF

size: -
J: TRBJ1-1
D: -
V: TRBV5-4
CDR3: CASSLPGADGHTEAFF

size: -
J: TRBJ2-1
D: TRBD2
V: TRBV28
CDR3: CASGQGTSGVEQFF

size: -
J: TRBJ2-7
D: TRBD2
V: TRBV19
CDR3: CASSLAGAFYEQYF

size: -
J: TRBJ1-5
D: -
V: TRBV30
CDR3: CAWSTDRSQPQHF

size: -
J: TRBJ2-1
D: -
V: TRBV29-1
CDR3: CSVESSGNEQFF

size: -
J: TRBJ1-3
D: TRBD1
V: TRBV6-5
CDR3: CASSYSTGTAGNTIYF

size: -
J: TRBJ2-1
D: TRBD2
V: TRBV11-3
CDR3: CASSLVSGGINEQFF

size: -
J: TRBJ1-4
D: -
V: TRBV18
CDR3: CASSPDAGEYEKLFF

size: -
J: TRBJ1-2
D: -
V: TRBV19
CDR3: CASFPWSGGRSDDYGYTF

size: -
J: TRBJ1-6
D: TRBD1
V: TRBV2
CDR3: CATRQDLRGLHF

size: -
J: TRBJ2-3
D: TRBD2
V: TRBV5-4
CDR3: CASSLAPGTSTDTQYF

size: -
J: TRBJ2-1
D: -
V: TRBV4-3
CDR3: CASSQAGGYNEQFF

size: -
J: TRBJ2-1
D: -
V: TRBV5-4
CDR3: CASSLEGSPNEQFF

size: few
J: TRBJ2-2
D: -
V: TRBV24-1
CDR3: CATSDPRGTTGELFF

size: few
J: TRBJ1-2
D: TRBD1
V: TRBV7-2
CDR3: CASSSTGRALDGYTF

size: -
J: TRBJ1-2
D: -
V: TRBV21-1
CDR3: CASSKVPAGRDSYGYTF

size: many
J: TRBJ1-6
D: -
V: TRBV5-4
CDR3: CASSLQGPGNSPLHF

size: few
J: TRBJ1-1
D: -
V: TRBV12-3/TRBV12-4
CDR3: CASSKSLTEAFF

size: -
J: TRBJ2-2
D: TRBD1
V: TRBV7-2
CDR3: CASSAPGQGATGELFF

size: -
J: TRBJ2-7
D: -
V: TRBV21-1
CDR3: CASSKGPGRVSYEQYF

size: once
J: TRBJ1-1
D: -
V: TRBV7-6
CDR3: CASSLGENTEAFF

size: -
J: TRBJ2-1
D: -
V: TRBV11-3
CDR3: CASSRGGVSDEQFF

size: -
J: TRBJ1-1
D: -
V: TRBV2
CDR3: CASSPGTLNTEAFF

size: -
J: TRBJ1-2
D: TRBD1
V: TRBV7-2
CDR3: CASSSTPGTGANYGYTF

size: -
J: TRBJ1-1
D: -
V: TRBV5-5
CDR3: CASSLGPIGVYAEAFF

size: -
J: TRBJ2-1
D: TRBD2
V: TRBV7-2
CDR3: CASSPRGGAYNEQFF

size: -
J: TRBJ2-7
D: -
V: TRBV27
CDR3: CASSLMTPYEQYF

size: -
J: TRBJ2-3
D: -
V: TRBV3-1/TRBV3-2
CDR3: CASSQELTKADTQYF

size: -
J: TRBJ2-7
D: -
V: TRBV7-9
CDR3: CAIRPPGPEQYF

size: -
J: TRBJ1-3
D: -
V: TRBV18
CDR3: CASSMTGPVPGNTIYF

size: -
J: TRBJ1-2
D: -
V: TRBV4-3
CDR3: CASSQDRGFGTDGYTF

size: -
J: TRBJ1-4
D: -
V: TRBV4-1
CDR3: CASSQDGGSVNEKLFF

size: -
J: TRBJ2-7
D: TRBD1
V: TRBV4-2
CDR3: CASSQDPGTGAYEQYF

size: few
J: TRBJ2-1
D: -
V: TRBV2
CDR3: CASGTVANNEQFF

size: -
J: TRBJ2-1
D: -
V: TRBV19
CDR3: CASTAGALGSYNEQFF

size: -
J: TRBJ1-1
D: -
V: TRBV19
CDR3: CASSTSGTPNTEAFF